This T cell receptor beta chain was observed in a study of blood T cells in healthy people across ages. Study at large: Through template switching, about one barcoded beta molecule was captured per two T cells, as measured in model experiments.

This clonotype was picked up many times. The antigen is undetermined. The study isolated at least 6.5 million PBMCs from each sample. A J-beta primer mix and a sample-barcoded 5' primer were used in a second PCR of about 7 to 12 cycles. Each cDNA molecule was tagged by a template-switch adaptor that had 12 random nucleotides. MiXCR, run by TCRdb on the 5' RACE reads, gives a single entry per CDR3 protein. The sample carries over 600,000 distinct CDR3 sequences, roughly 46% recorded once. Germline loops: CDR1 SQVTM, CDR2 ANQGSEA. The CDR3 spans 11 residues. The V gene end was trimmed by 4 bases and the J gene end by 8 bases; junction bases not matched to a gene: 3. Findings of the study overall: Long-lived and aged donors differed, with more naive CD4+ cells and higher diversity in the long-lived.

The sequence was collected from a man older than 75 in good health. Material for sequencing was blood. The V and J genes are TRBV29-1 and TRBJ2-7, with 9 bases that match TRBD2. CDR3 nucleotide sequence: TGCAGCGTTGCAGCGGGAGGAAAGCAGTACTTC. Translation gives CSVAAGGKQYF.